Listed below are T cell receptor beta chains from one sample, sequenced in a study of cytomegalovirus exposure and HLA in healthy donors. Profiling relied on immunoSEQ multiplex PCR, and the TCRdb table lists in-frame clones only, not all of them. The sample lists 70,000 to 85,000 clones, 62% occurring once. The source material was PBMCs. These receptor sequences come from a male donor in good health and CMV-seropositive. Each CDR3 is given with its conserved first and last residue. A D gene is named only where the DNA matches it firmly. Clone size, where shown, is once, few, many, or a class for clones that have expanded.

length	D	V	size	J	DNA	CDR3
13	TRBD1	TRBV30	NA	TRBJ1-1	TGTGCCTGGGAGCGGACAGGAGACACTGAAGCTTTCTTT	CAWERTGDTEAFF
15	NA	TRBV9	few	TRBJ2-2	TGTGCCAGCAGCGCCGGACAGAGCCACACCGGGGAGCTGTTTTTT	CASSAGQSHTGELFF
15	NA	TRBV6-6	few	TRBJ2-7	TGTGCCAGCAGTTACTCGCCGCAGGGAACCTCCGAGCAGTACTTC	CASSYSPQGTSEQYF
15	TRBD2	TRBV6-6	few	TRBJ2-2	TGTGCCAGCAGCCCGGGACTAGCGGGCACCGGGGAGCTGTTTTTT	CASSPGLAGTGELFF
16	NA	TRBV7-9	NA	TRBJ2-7	TGTGCCAGCAGCTACCCACAGGCAAAATCCTCCTACGAGCAGTACTTC	CASSYPQAKSSYEQYF
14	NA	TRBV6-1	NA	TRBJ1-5	TGTGCCAGCAGTTGGGAGGGATTCAATCAGCCCCAGCATTTT	CASSWEGFNQPQHF
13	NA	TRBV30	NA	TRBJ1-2	TGTGCCTGGAGTGTAGGGGGGGCCCATGGCTACACCTTC	CAWSVGGAHGYTF
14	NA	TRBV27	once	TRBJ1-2	TGTGCCAGCAGTCCCTTGGCGGGGTGGGTTGGCTACACCTTC	CASSPLAGWVGYTF
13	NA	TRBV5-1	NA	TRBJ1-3	TGCGCCAGCAGCTTCGACAGTGGAAACACCATATATTTT	CASSFDSGNTIYF
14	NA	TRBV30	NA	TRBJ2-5	TGTGCCTACGCACGGAGGAGGGTCTCAGAGACCCAGTACTTC	CAYARRRVSETQYF
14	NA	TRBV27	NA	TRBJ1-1	TGTGCCAGCAGTTTGGGCCACAGGGCTACTGAAGCTTTCTTT	CASSLGHRATEAFF
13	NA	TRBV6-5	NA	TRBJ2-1	TGTGCCAGCACCCCACCGAGGGGGAATGAGCAGTTCTTC	CASTPPRGNEQFF
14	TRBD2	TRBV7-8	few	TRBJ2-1	TGTGCCAGCAGCTTAGGCGGGAGCCGGGGTGAGCAGTTCTTC	CASSLGGSRGEQFF
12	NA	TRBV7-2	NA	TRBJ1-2	TGTGCCAGCAGCTCGACAGGTGGTGGCTACACCTTC	CASSSTGGGYTF
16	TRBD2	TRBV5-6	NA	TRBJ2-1	TGTGCCAGCAGCGCCCCAGGACTAGCGGGAGTTTCTGAGCAGTTCTTC	CASSAPGLAGVSEQFF
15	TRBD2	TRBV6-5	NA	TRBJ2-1	TGTGCCAGCAGGGCACTAGCGGGGGCCAGGAGTGAGCAGTTCTTC	CASRALAGARSEQFF
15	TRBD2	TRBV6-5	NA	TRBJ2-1	TGTGCCAGCAGTTACCCTAGCGGAAGAAAGGATGAGCAGTTCTTC	CASSYPSGRKDEQFF
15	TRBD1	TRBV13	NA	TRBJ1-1	TGTGCCAGCAGCGACTCAAGGACAGGGAACACTGAAGCTTTCTTT	CASSDSRTGNTEAFF
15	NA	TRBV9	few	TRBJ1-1	TGTGCCAGCAGCTTCGCGGAGAGAATGAACACTGAAGCTTTCTTT	CASSFAERMNTEAFF
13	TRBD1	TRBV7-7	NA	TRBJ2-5	TGTGCTTCAGGGGGAGAGGGCCAAGAGACCCAGTACTTC	CASGGEGQETQYF
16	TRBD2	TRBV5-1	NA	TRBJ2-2	TGCGCCAGCAGCCCGGATAGCGGGATTGGCACCGGGGAGCTGTTTTTT	CASSPDSGIGTGELFF
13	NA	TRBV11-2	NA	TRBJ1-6	TGTGCCAGCAGCTTAGTGGCAGGGCGACCCCTCCACTTT	CASSLVAGRPLHF
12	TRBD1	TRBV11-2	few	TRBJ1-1	TGTGCCAGCAGCTTAGATGGGACAGGGGCTTTCTTT	CASSLDGTGAFF
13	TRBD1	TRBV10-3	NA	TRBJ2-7	TGTGCCGCCTGGGACAGGGGGTTGTACGAGCAGTACTTC	CAAWDRGLYEQYF
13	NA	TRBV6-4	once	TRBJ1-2	NA	CASSVGTGSGYPF
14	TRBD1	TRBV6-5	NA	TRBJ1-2	TGTGCCAGCAGTTATACAGGGGCAATCTATGGCTACACCTTC	CASSYTGAIYGYTF
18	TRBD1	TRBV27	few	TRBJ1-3	TGTGCCAGCAGTCCCCTCTGGACAGGGGAGCGAAAGGAAAACACCATATATTTT	CASSPLWTGERKENTIYF
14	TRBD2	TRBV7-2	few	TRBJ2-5	TGTGCCAGCAGCTCCCAGCGGGGCCAAGAGACCCAGTACTTC	CASSSQRGQETQYF
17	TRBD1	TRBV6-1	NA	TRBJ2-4	TGTGCCAGCAGTGAAGCCGGGACAGCTTTAGCCAAAAACATTCAGTACTTC	CASSEAGTALAKNIQYF
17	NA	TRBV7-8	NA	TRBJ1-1	TGTGCCAGCAGCTTAGACTGGGGCGTCGGAGTGAACACTGAAGCTTTCTTT	CASSLDWGVGVNTEAFF
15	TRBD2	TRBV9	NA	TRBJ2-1	TGTGCCAGCAGCGTAGTGAGCGGGATCTACAATGAGCAGTTCTTC	CASSVVSGIYNEQFF
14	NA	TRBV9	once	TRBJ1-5	TGTGCCAGCTCCTTTGGGGGGGCCAATCAGCCCCAGCATTTT	CASSFGGANQPQHF
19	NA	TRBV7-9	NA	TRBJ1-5	TGTGCCAGCAGCCGAGGGGGAGGGGTGCCCCGTCAACCTAATCAGCCCCAGCATTTT	CASSRGGGVPRQPNQPQHF
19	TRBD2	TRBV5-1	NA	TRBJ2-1	TGCGCCAGCAGCTTGGAAGGTAGCGGGAGGGCCGGAGGCTACAATGAGCAGTTCTTC	CASSLEGSGRAGGYNEQFF
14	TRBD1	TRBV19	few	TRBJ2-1	TGTGCCAGTAGTTCATACAGGGGGAAGAATGAGCAGTTCTTC	CASSSYRGKNEQFF
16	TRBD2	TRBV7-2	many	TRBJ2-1	TGTGCCAGCAGCTTGAGTAGAACTAGCGGGAGGAATGAGCAGTTCTTC	CASSLSRTSGRNEQFF
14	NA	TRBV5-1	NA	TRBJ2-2	TGCGCCAGCAGCCAACTCCTGAACACCGGGGAGCTGTTTTTT	CASSQLLNTGELFF
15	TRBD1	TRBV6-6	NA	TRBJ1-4	TGTGCCAGCAGCCCGGGACAGGGATGGGGTGAAAAACTGTTTTTT	CASSPGQGWGEKLFF
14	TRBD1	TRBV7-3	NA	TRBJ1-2	TGTGCCAGCAGCTTGGGGACAGGGAACTATGGCTACACCTTC	CASSLGTGNYGYTF
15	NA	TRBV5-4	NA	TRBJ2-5	TGTGCCAGCAGCTTGGGGGGGACACGCCAAGAGACCCAGTACTTC	CASSLGGTRQETQYF